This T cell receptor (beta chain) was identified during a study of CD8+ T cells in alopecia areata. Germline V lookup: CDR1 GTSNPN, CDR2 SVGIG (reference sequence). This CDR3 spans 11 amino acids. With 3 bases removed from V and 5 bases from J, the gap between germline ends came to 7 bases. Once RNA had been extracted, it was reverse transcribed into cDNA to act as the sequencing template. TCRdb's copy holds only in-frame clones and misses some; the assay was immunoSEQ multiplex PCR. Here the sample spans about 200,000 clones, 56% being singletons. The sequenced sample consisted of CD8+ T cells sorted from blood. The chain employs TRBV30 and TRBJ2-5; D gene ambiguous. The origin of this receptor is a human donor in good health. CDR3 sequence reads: CAWSELETQYF. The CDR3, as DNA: TGTGCCTGGAGCGAACTGGAGACCCAGTACTTC.